This T cell receptor beta chain was profiled in a study of T cell clonality in common variable immunodeficiency. This table comes from immunoSEQ multiplex PCR, and its TCRdb copy is limited to in-frame clones, with some not included. Recorded here are 75,000 to 85,000 clones, with no singletons, and the ten leading clones hold 0.75% to 1%. General study findings and limits: Links between repertoire features and CVID complications were heterogeneity-limited. In common variable immunodeficiency, TCR beta chains reportedly carried fewer deletions and N-nucleotide insertions.

V lost 5 bases to trimming and J lost 6 bases; unmatched junction nucleotides: 4. Germline V gives CDR1 SGHNT, CDR2 YENEEA. The CDR3 consists of 14 residues. Blood samples were heparinized, about 4.5 to 8 ml per donor. This clone was seen at least ten times. Its antigen is not identified. The sequenced fragment ends 3 residues before the CDR3 boundary, so the rest is inferred from the germline J gene. The material sequenced was peripheral blood mononuclear cells. The rearrangement uses TRBV11-3 and TRBJ2-1; TRBD2 matches at 10 bases. The clonotype was recovered from a person aged 18-70 years in good health. The covered CDR3 bases are TGTGCCAGCAGCCCTACTAGCGGGATCAATGAG. Its protein product is CASSPTSGINE. The full CDR3 sequence reads CASSPTSGINEQFF.